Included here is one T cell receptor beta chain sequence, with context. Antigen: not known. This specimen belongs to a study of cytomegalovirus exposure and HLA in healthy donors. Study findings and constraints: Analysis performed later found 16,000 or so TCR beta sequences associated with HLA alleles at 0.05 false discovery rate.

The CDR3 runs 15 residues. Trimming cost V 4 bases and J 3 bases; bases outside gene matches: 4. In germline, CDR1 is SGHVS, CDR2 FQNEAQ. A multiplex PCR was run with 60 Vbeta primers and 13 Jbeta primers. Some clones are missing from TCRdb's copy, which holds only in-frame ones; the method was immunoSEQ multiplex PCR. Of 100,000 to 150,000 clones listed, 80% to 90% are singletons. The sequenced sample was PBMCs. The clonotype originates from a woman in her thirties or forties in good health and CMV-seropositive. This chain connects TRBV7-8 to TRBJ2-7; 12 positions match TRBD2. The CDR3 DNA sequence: TGTGCCAGCAGCTCCGGACTAGCGGGAATCTACGAGCAGTACTTC. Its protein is CASSSGLAGIYEQYF.